The present TCR beta chain was sequenced within a study of cytomegalovirus exposure and HLA in healthy donors. Findings and caveats of the study: Associated with cytomegalovirus, according to the listing, were around 170 TCR beta chains. Presence/absence analyses assumed roughly uniform sequencing depth across donors. In vitro experiments confirmed that a few CMV-associated chains were specific for CMV antigens. While the bulk of TCR sequences proved rare, some public TCRs turned up in many donors.

PCR was performed using 60 Vbeta and 13 Jbeta primers. The data were produced by immunoSEQ multiplex PCR, yet TCRdb's version contains in-frame clones alone and is incomplete. The sample lists over 120,000 clones; 70% to 85% were seen once. Trimming removed 3 bases at V and 1 base at J, with 6 bases between. The CDR3 extends over 13 amino acids. Germline V gene data show CDR1 as MNHNS and CDR2 as SASEGT. For this clone: Its antigen is unknown.

The sample was PBMCs. The chain joins TRBV6-1 to TRBJ1-1; D is ambiguous. This clonotype originated in a man aged 25 to 40 in good health and CMV-seropositive. CDR3: CASSDNRNTEAFF. CDR3 in DNA: TGTGCCAGCAGTGATAACAGGAACACTGAAGCTTTCTTT.